These T cell receptor beta chains were read from a single sample in a study of blood T cells in healthy people across ages. TCRdb reprocessed the 5' RACE reads with MiXCR, giving one entry per CDR3 protein. The sample records 1.8 million or so distinct CDR3 sequences, around 40% being singletons. Sequencing was carried out using blood. The receptor set was obtained from a human donor in good health. Both conserved end residues are part of each CDR3. The order of the fields is D gene, J gene, V gene, clone size, CDR3 protein, CDR3 DNA. The D gene is left open where the match is weak. Size tells how often a clone was seen (once, few, many) or the class of an expanded clone, and some rows leave it out.

D gene: TRBD2
J gene: TRBJ2-1
V gene: TRBV29-1
clone size: .
CDR3 protein: CSVGLLAGPVIGEQFF
CDR3 DNA: TGCAGCGTTGGACTGCTAGCGGGGCCCGTGATAGGTGAGCAGTTCTTC

D gene: TRBD2
J gene: TRBJ2-1
V gene: TRBV7-2
clone size: .
CDR3 protein: CASSFGGAEYGEQFF
CDR3 DNA: TGTGCCAGCAGCTTCGGGGGGGCCGAATATGGTGAGCAGTTCTTC

D gene: TRBD2
J gene: TRBJ2-4
V gene: TRBV12-3/TRBV12-4
clone size: few
CDR3 protein: CASSLDYRTSGGAASKNIQYF
CDR3 DNA: TGTGCCAGCAGTTTAGACTATCGGACTAGCGGGGGGGCCGCGTCCAAAAACATTCAGTACTTC

D gene: .
J gene: TRBJ1-2
V gene: TRBV11-2
clone size: few
CDR3 protein: CASSEGIGTYGYTF
CDR3 DNA: TGTGCCAGCAGCGAAGGGATAGGGACCTATGGCTACACCTTC

D gene: .
J gene: TRBJ2-3
V gene: TRBV5-1
clone size: .
CDR3 protein: CASSSGLNPDTQYF
CDR3 DNA: TGCGCCAGCAGCTCGGGACTCAATCCCGATACGCAGTATTTT

D gene: .
J gene: TRBJ1-5
V gene: TRBV7-2
clone size: few
CDR3 protein: CASSFRGGSNQPQHF
CDR3 DNA: TGTGCCAGCAGCTTTAGGGGGGGCTCGAATCAGCCCCAGCATTTT

D gene: TRBD1
J gene: TRBJ2-2
V gene: TRBV7-8
clone size: .
CDR3 protein: CASSFQGAATGELFF
CDR3 DNA: TGTGCCAGCAGCTTTCAGGGGGCGGCGACCGGGGAGCTGTTTTTT

D gene: TRBD2
J gene: TRBJ2-6
V gene: TRBV5-6
clone size: .
CDR3 protein: CASSLGSGRGSGANVLTF
CDR3 DNA: TGTGCCAGCAGCTTGGGTTCAGGGAGGGGCTCTGGGGCCAACGTCCTGACTTTC

D gene: .
J gene: TRBJ2-2
V gene: TRBV6-6
clone size: few
CDR3 protein: CASSYSDGELFF
CDR3 DNA: TGTGCCAGCAGTTACTCGGACGGGGAGCTGTTTTTT

D gene: .
J gene: TRBJ1-5
V gene: TRBV12-3/TRBV12-4
clone size: .
CDR3 protein: CASTSGQSHQPQHF
CDR3 DNA: TGTGCCAGCACCTCCGGACAGAGTCATCAGCCCCAGCATTTT

D gene: .
J gene: TRBJ1-1
V gene: TRBV28
clone size: .
CDR3 protein: CASRPPDRPNTEAFF
CDR3 DNA: TGTGCCAGCAGACCCCCGGACAGACCGAACACTGAAGCTTTCTTT

D gene: TRBD2
J gene: TRBJ2-3
V gene: TRBV4-3
clone size: .
CDR3 protein: CASSQDGSGGGTDTQYF
CDR3 DNA: TGCGCCAGCAGCCAAGATGGTAGCGGGGGAGGCACAGATACGCAGTATTTT

D gene: .
J gene: TRBJ2-3
V gene: TRBV4-3
clone size: .
CDR3 protein: CASSQVGRGLDTQYF
CDR3 DNA: TGCGCCAGCAGCCAAGTCGGACGAGGTTTAGATACGCAGTATTTT

D gene: .
J gene: TRBJ2-7
V gene: TRBV12-3/TRBV12-4
clone size: many
CDR3 protein: CASSPGRHEQYF
CDR3 DNA: TGTGCCAGCAGTCCCGGAAGGCACGAGCAGTACTTC

D gene: .
J gene: TRBJ1-2
V gene: TRBV28
clone size: few
CDR3 protein: CASRGGSGGYTF
CDR3 DNA: TGTGCCAGCAGGGGGGGGAGTGGTGGCTACACCTTC

D gene: .
J gene: TRBJ2-7
V gene: TRBV28
clone size: .
CDR3 protein: CASTPHRDSSSYEQYF
CDR3 DNA: TGTGCCAGCACTCCACACCGGGACTCTAGCTCCTACGAGCAGTACTTC

D gene: .
J gene: TRBJ2-3
V gene: TRBV7-8
clone size: few
CDR3 protein: CASRPLLAPDPDTQYF
CDR3 DNA: TGTGCCAGCAGGCCCCTACTAGCCCCGGACCCAGATACGCAGTATTTT

D gene: .
J gene: TRBJ2-1
V gene: TRBV5-6
clone size: .
CDR3 protein: CASSFWRGPALEQFF
CDR3 DNA: TGTGCCAGCAGCTTTTGGCGGGGGCCGGCATTAGAGCAGTTCTTC

D gene: .
J gene: TRBJ2-1
V gene: TRBV10-3
clone size: .
CDR3 protein: CAISRPGAETQFF
CDR3 DNA: TGTGCCATCAGCCGTCCAGGGGCAGAGACCCAGTTCTTC

D gene: TRBD2
J gene: TRBJ2-3
V gene: TRBV29-1
clone size: .
CDR3 protein: CSAGGPRDTQYF
CDR3 DNA: TGCAGCGCGGGGGGGCCTCGAGATACGCAGTATTTT

D gene: .
J gene: TRBJ2-3
V gene: TRBV5-8
clone size: .
CDR3 protein: CASSLMEERDTQYF
CDR3 DNA: TGTGCCAGCAGCTTGATGGAGGAGAGGGATACGCAGTATTTT

D gene: .
J gene: TRBJ2-1
V gene: TRBV10-3
clone size: few
CDR3 protein: CAISEGVGEQFF
CDR3 DNA: TGTGCCATCAGTGAGGGCGTGGGGGAGCAGTTCTTC

D gene: .
J gene: TRBJ2-3
V gene: TRBV11-3
clone size: .
CDR3 protein: CASSLVNSDTQYF
CDR3 DNA: TGTGCCAGCAGCTTAGTGAACTCAGATACGCAGTATTTT

D gene: TRBD1
J gene: TRBJ2-5
V gene: TRBV30
clone size: .
CDR3 protein: CAWDRGPQETQYF
CDR3 DNA: TGTGCCTGGGACAGGGGACCCCAAGAGACCCAGTACTTC

D gene: TRBD2
J gene: TRBJ2-3
V gene: TRBV7-2
clone size: .
CDR3 protein: CASSWGLAETDTQYF
CDR3 DNA: TGTGCCAGCAGCTGGGGACTAGCTGAAACAGATACGCAGTATTTT

D gene: .
J gene: TRBJ2-1
V gene: TRBV20-1
clone size: .
CDR3 protein: CSARGASGSNEQFF
CDR3 DNA: TGCAGTGCTCGAGGGGCTTCCGGGTCCAATGAGCAGTTCTTC

D gene: .
J gene: TRBJ1-2
V gene: TRBV5-1
clone size: few
CDR3 protein: CASSYTSRPFGVQGYTF
CDR3 DNA: TGCGCCAGCAGCTACACATCCCGTCCTTTCGGGGTACAAGGCTACACCTTC

D gene: .
J gene: TRBJ1-2
V gene: TRBV7-2
clone size: .
CDR3 protein: CASSLPITGLPNYGYTF
CDR3 DNA: TGTGCCAGCAGCTTACCAATAACAGGTCTTCCTAACTATGGCTACACCTTC

D gene: .
J gene: TRBJ2-1
V gene: TRBV7-9
clone size: .
CDR3 protein: CASSLGDGGRRNEQFF
CDR3 DNA: TGTGCCAGCAGCTTAGGGGACGGGGGGCGACGGAATGAGCAGTTCTTC

D gene: TRBD2
J gene: TRBJ2-7
V gene: TRBV3-1
clone size: few
CDR3 protein: CASSQTGLAIEQYF
CDR3 DNA: TGTGCCAGCAGCCAAACGGGACTAGCGATCGAGCAGTACTTC

D gene: .
J gene: TRBJ2-1
V gene: TRBV5-1
clone size: .
CDR3 protein: CASSNDNSYNEQFF
CDR3 DNA: TGCGCCAGCAGCAACGACAACTCCTACAATGAGCAGTTCTTC

D gene: .
J gene: TRBJ1-1
V gene: TRBV27
clone size: .
CDR3 protein: CASRVLTDTEAFF
CDR3 DNA: TGTGCCAGCCGAGTACTCACGGACACTGAAGCTTTCTTT

D gene: TRBD1
J gene: TRBJ1-2
V gene: TRBV29-1
clone size: .
CDR3 protein: CSVQRTGGNYGYTF
CDR3 DNA: TGCAGCGTTCAACGGACAGGGGGTAACTATGGCTACACCTTC

D gene: .
J gene: TRBJ2-1
V gene: TRBV7-2
clone size: .
CDR3 protein: CASSPQEGEQFF
CDR3 DNA: TGTGCCAGCAGCCCACAGGAGGGCGAGCAGTTCTTC

D gene: .
J gene: TRBJ1-2
V gene: TRBV20-1
clone size: .
CDR3 protein: CRASRGGYGYTF
CDR3 DNA: TGCAGGGCTAGCCGGGGAGGATATGGCTACACCTTC

D gene: TRBD2
J gene: TRBJ2-3
V gene: TRBV20-1
clone size: .
CDR3 protein: CSATRLAGDNTDTQYF
CDR3 DNA: TGCAGTGCCACCCGACTAGCGGGGGATAACACAGATACGCAGTATTTT

D gene: .
J gene: TRBJ2-1
V gene: TRBV9
clone size: .
CDR3 protein: CASSVSAGPINSYNEQFF
CDR3 DNA: TGTGCCAGCAGCGTATCCGCGGGACCCATAAACTCCTACAATGAGCAGTTCTTC

D gene: .
J gene: TRBJ2-3
V gene: TRBV12-3/TRBV12-4
clone size: once
CDR3 protein: CASCRGINTDTQYF
CDR3 DNA: TGTGCCAGCTGCCGGGGGATAAACACAGATACGCAGTATTTT

D gene: .
J gene: TRBJ2-1
V gene: TRBV7-9
clone size: few
CDR3 protein: CASSPYQGGGFLNEQFF
CDR3 DNA: TGTGCCAGCAGCCCCTATCAGGGAGGGGGCTTTTTAAATGAGCAGTTCTTC

D gene: .
J gene: TRBJ2-7
V gene: TRBV5-6
clone size: .
CDR3 protein: CASSLWTLYEQYF
CDR3 DNA: TGTGCCAGCAGCTTGTGGACCCTCTACGAGCAGTACTTC

D gene: TRBD1
J gene: TRBJ1-2
V gene: TRBV3-1
clone size: .
CDR3 protein: CASSQRGPYGYTF
CDR3 DNA: TGTGCCAGCAGCCAGAGGGGGCCCTATGGCTACACCTTC

D gene: .
J gene: TRBJ2-5
V gene: TRBV24-1
clone size: .
CDR3 protein: CATSDPEEGRETQYF
CDR3 DNA: TGTGCCACCAGTGATCCAGAGGAGGGAAGAGAGACCCAGTACTTC

D gene: .
J gene: TRBJ2-3
V gene: TRBV12-3/TRBV12-4
clone size: many
CDR3 protein: CASSFEDPSTDTQYF
CDR3 DNA: TGTGCCAGCAGTTTCGAAGATCCTAGCACAGATACGCAGTATTTT

D gene: .
J gene: TRBJ2-3
V gene: TRBV29-1
clone size: .
CDR3 protein: CSVGTRQTDTQYF
CDR3 DNA: TGCAGCGTTGGGACAAGACAAACAGATACGCAGTATTTT

D gene: .
J gene: TRBJ1-2
V gene: TRBV29-1
clone size: .
CDR3 protein: CSVDDWGLNYGYTF
CDR3 DNA: TGCAGCGTTGATGACTGGGGGCTGAACTATGGCTACACCTTC

D gene: .
J gene: TRBJ1-5
V gene: TRBV30
clone size: .
CDR3 protein: CAWSEPTGPQHF
CDR3 DNA: TGTGCCTGGAGTGAGCCCACCGGGCCCCAGCATTTT

D gene: TRBD2
J gene: TRBJ2-1
V gene: TRBV9
clone size: .
CDR3 protein: CASSARGVTYNEQFF
CDR3 DNA: TGTGCCAGCAGCGCCCGGGGGGTCACCTACAATGAGCAGTTCTTC

D gene: .
J gene: TRBJ1-5
V gene: TRBV20-1
clone size: .
CDR3 protein: CSARPRRNSNQPQHF
CDR3 DNA: TGCAGTGCTAGACCGCGGAGGAATAGCAATCAGCCCCAGCATTTT

D gene: .
J gene: TRBJ2-7
V gene: TRBV5-5
clone size: .
CDR3 protein: CASSLGSGLYEQYF
CDR3 DNA: TGTGCCAGCAGCTTGGGGAGTGGCCTCTACGAGCAGTACTTC

D gene: TRBD1
J gene: TRBJ1-2
V gene: TRBV6-5
clone size: .
CDR3 protein: CASSSGTGRYGYTF
CDR3 DNA: TGTGCCAGCAGTTCCGGGACAGGGAGATATGGCTACACCTTC

D gene: TRBD1
J gene: TRBJ1-5
V gene: TRBV4-3
clone size: .
CDR3 protein: CASSQGGPGAGGYQPQHF
CDR3 DNA: TGCGCCAGCAGCCAAGGGGGACCAGGGGCAGGGGGCTATCAGCCCCAGCATTTT

D gene: .
J gene: TRBJ1-6
V gene: TRBV9
clone size: .
CDR3 protein: CASSVKEGNSPLHF
CDR3 DNA: TGTGCCAGCAGCGTAAAGGAGGGAAACTCACCCCTCCACTTT

D gene: .
J gene: TRBJ1-2
V gene: TRBV11-2
clone size: .
CDR3 protein: CASSSLRRQIYGYTF
CDR3 DNA: TGTGCCAGCAGCTCCCTCAGGCGCCAAATTTATGGCTACACCTTC

D gene: .
J gene: TRBJ1-2
V gene: TRBV7-2
clone size: .
CDR3 protein: CASSLRQAYGYTF
CDR3 DNA: TGTGCCAGCAGCTTAAGACAGGCCTATGGCTACACCTTC

D gene: .
J gene: TRBJ1-1
V gene: TRBV10-3
clone size: .
CDR3 protein: CAISGGTREAFF
CDR3 DNA: TGTGCCATCAGTGGGGGGACGAGGGAGGCTTTCTTT

D gene: .
J gene: TRBJ1-1
V gene: TRBV6-5
clone size: few
CDR3 protein: CASSANRYTFF
CDR3 DNA: TGTGCCAGCAGCGCTAACAGGTATACTTTCTTT

D gene: TRBD2
J gene: TRBJ2-3
V gene: TRBV20-1
clone size: .
CDR3 protein: CSARAPLSGGVTDTQYF
CDR3 DNA: TGCAGTGCTAGAGCACCTCTTAGCGGGGGGGTCACAGATACGCAGTATTTT

D gene: .
J gene: TRBJ2-4
V gene: TRBV15
clone size: .
CDR3 protein: CATSRDPGEAKNIQYF
CDR3 DNA: TGTGCCACCAGCAGAGATCCAGGGGAGGCCAAAAACATTCAGTACTTC

D gene: .
J gene: TRBJ2-4
V gene: TRBV4-2
clone size: once
CDR3 protein: CASSQDRRVGNEQYF
CDR3 DNA: TGTGCCAGCAGCCAAGATCGTAGGGTAGGAAATGAGCAGTACTTC